This TCR beta chain was sequenced in a study of CD8 T cells in Susac syndrome. RNA amounts of roughly 0.45 to 1 ug underwent reverse transcription with random hexamers. An immunoSEQ multiplex PCR generated amplified TCR beta CDR3 products spanning 54 Vbeta and 13 Jbeta. MiXCR was run by TCRdb on the immunoSEQ multiplex PCR reads, yielding one entry per CDR3 protein. The sample shows around 140,000 distinct CDR3 sequences, less than 95% of them seen only once. Sequencing targeted TCR beta in T cells from blood (CD8+ and CD4+). The CD8+ and CD4+ T cells were negatively isolated, with the TEMRA cells enriched by FACS. Germline V lookup: CDR1 SGHTA, CDR2 FQGNSA. V was shortened by 0 bases and J by 6 bases, with 18 bases between the two germline ends. The CDR3 contains 16 residues.

This TCR derives from a human donor in good health. The chain combines TRBV7-2 with TRBJ2-7, with D tentatively TRBD1 or TRBD2 (7 bases each). Sequenced: CD4+ T cells from PBMCs. The CDR3 here is CASSLASWTGGGEQYF. The DNA of the CDR3 is TGTGCCAGCAGCTTAGCGAGCTGGACAGGCGGGGGCGAGCAGTACTTC.